Listed below are T cell receptor beta chains from one sample, sequenced in a study of early T cells in non-severe SARS-CoV-2 infection. TCRdb recomputed calls from the 5' RACE reads with MiXCR, one row per CDR3 protein. The table includes about 40,000 distinct CDR3 sequences, roughly 5% detected once. The specimen was whole blood. These receptors originate from an adult who was a healthcare worker with PCR-confirmed SARS-CoV-2 infection or an uninfected control (not recorded which). CDR3s include the opening cysteine and the closing phenylalanine or tryptophan. Fields, in order: D gene, clone size, V gene, J gene, CDR3 DNA, CDR3 protein. The D gene is left open where the match is weak. Size values are once, few and many counts, or a class for expanded clones, and some rows have none.

>NA|many|TRBV27|TRBJ2-1
TGTGCCAGCAGTCACGGATACAATGAGCAGTTCTTC
CASSHGYNEQFF
>NA|NA|TRBV18|TRBJ2-3
TGTGTCAGCTCACCGAGGCAGGACGGAGATACGCAGTATTTT
CVSSPRQDGDTQYF
>NA|medium-sized|TRBV18|TRBJ2-3
TGTGCCAGCTCACCTTCACAAGATACGCAGTATTTT
CASSPSQDTQYF
>NA|many|TRBV6-2/TRBV6-3|TRBJ1-1
TGTGCCAGCATGGGCGGGGTGGTGAACACTGAAGCTTTCTTT
CASMGGVVNTEAFF
>NA|many|TRBV5-1|TRBJ2-5
TGCGCCAGCAGCCACCCTCCGTACCAAGAGACCCAGTACTTC
CASSHPPYQETQYF
>NA|many|TRBV20-1|TRBJ2-2
TGCAGTGCTAGAAAACCTTGGACTTCCGACACCGGGGAGCTGTTTTTT
CSARKPWTSDTGELFF
>TRBD1|many|TRBV20-1|TRBJ1-5
TGCAGTGTTTCCAACACCGGGACAGGGGGCAATCAGCCCCAGCATTTT
CSVSNTGTGGNQPQHF
>NA|many|TRBV29-1|TRBJ2-1
TGCAGCGTTGGTAGGAGCCGATCCTACAATGAGCAGTTCTTC
CSVGRSRSYNEQFF
>NA|few|TRBV2|TRBJ1-6
TGTGCCAGCAGTGAGGACAGCGGGGGATCCTATAATTCACCCCTCCACTTT
CASSEDSGGSYNSPLHF
>TRBD2|many|TRBV29-1|TRBJ2-1
TGCAGCGTTGTCGGGACTAGCGGGAGAGGAACCTACAATGAGCAGTTCTTC
CSVVGTSGRGTYNEQFF
>TRBD2|few|TRBV11-1|TRBJ2-2
TGTGCCAGCAGAACCGGGACTAGCGGGAGTAAGGGCGGGGAGCTGTTTTTT
CASRTGTSGSKGGELFF
>NA|many|TRBV2|TRBJ2-1
TGTGCCAGCAATGAGCAGTTCTTC
CASNEQFF
>TRBD2|many|TRBV11-2|TRBJ2-7
TGTGCCAGCAGCTTAGGCGGGGGGACCTCCCATCGCGAGCAGTACTTC
CASSLGGGTSHREQYF
>TRBD1|once|TRBV11-2|TRBJ1-2
TGTGCCAGCAGCGGGACAGGGTTAAATGGCTACACCTTC
CASSGTGLNGYTF
>TRBD1|many|TRBV11-2|TRBJ2-7
TGTGCCAGCAGCTTATTCAGGGGGTCCTACGAGCAGTACTTC
CASSLFRGSYEQYF
>NA|many|TRBV30|TRBJ1-1
TGTGCCTGGAGGGCACATATAGGGGGCACTGAAGCTTTCTTT
CAWRAHIGGTEAFF
>TRBD1|few|TRBV28|TRBJ2-3
TGTGCCAGCAGTCCCCCCGGGACAGCTTCTAGCACAGATACGCAGTATTTT
CASSPPGTASSTDTQYF
>TRBD2|few|TRBV19|TRBJ2-1
TGTGCCAGTAGTATGGGACGGGGGGACTCCTACAATGAGCAGTTCTTC
CASSMGRGDSYNEQFF
>NA|NA|TRBV4-1|TRBJ1-1
TGCGCCAGCAGCCAAGAGCCCAGGGTGTCTGAAGCTTTCTTT
CASSQEPRVSEAFF
>NA|few|TRBV6-5|TRBJ2-3
TGTGCCAGCAGTTACGGGCGGAGCGGGACAGATACGCAGTATTTT
CASSYGRSGTDTQYF
>TRBD2|many|TRBV19|TRBJ2-3
TGTGCCAGTAGGGACGGACTAGATAGCTCCACAGATACGCAGTATTTT
CASRDGLDSSTDTQYF
>NA|many|TRBV6-2/TRBV6-3|TRBJ2-7
TGTGCCAGCAGCCCATTGGGCGAACAAGTATACTACGAGCAGTACTTC
CASSPLGEQVYYEQYF
>NA|many|TRBV4-2|TRBJ1-6
TGTGCCAGCAGCCTACAGGGTGGTGGATCACCCCTCCACTTT
CASSLQGGGSPLHF
>TRBD2|many|TRBV7-6|TRBJ2-7
TGTGCCAGCAGCCGGGGACTAGCGGGGGAAGGGTCCTACGAGCAGTACTTC
CASSRGLAGEGSYEQYF
>NA|NA|TRBV7-9|TRBJ2-7
TGTGCCAGCAGCTTAAGTCCGCGTGGCGAGCAGTACTTC
CASSLSPRGEQYF
>NA|many|TRBV2|TRBJ1-4
TGTGCCAGCAGTGACGACATGGGAGGAAACGAAAAACTGTTTTTT
CASSDDMGGNEKLFF
>TRBD1|many|TRBV12-3/TRBV12-4|TRBJ1-1
TGTGCCAGCAGTTTAACAGGGGTGAACACTGAAGCTTTCTTT
CASSLTGVNTEAFF
>NA|few|TRBV12-2|TRBJ2-1
TGTGCAAGACAGACTAGCGGGACTTGCCATGAGCAGTTCTTC
CARQTSGTCHEQFF
>TRBD1|many|TRBV7-6|TRBJ2-1
TGTGCCAGCAGCTCGGGACAGGGAAGAAATGAGCAGTTCTTC
CASSSGQGRNEQFF
>NA|many|TRBV5-1|TRBJ1-6
TGCGCCAGCAGCTTGGTACAGGAAGATTCACCCCTCCACTTT
CASSLVQEDSPLHF
>NA|many|TRBV12-3/TRBV12-4|TRBJ1-1
TGTGCCAGCACCAAGCAGGCCACTAACACTGAAGCTTTCTTT
CASTKQATNTEAFF
>NA|few|TRBV7-6|TRBJ1-6
TGTGCCAGCAGCTCAGGGTTGGGTAATTCACCCCTCCACTTT
CASSSGLGNSPLHF
>NA|NA|TRBV5-5|TRBJ1-4
TGTGCCAACAGCTCTGACAGAGTCTCCGCAACTAATGAAAAACTGTTTTTT
CANSSDRVSATNEKLFF
>NA|NA|TRBV3-1|TRBJ2-7
TGTGCCAGCAGCCAAGGTGGCAGGGTCTACGAGCAGTACTTC
CASSQGGRVYEQYF
>NA|few|TRBV7-2|TRBJ2-6
TGTGCCAGCAGCCCTAGGGTCGGCGGGGCCAACGTCCTGACTTTC
CASSPRVGGANVLTF
>TRBD2|many|TRBV12-3/TRBV12-4|TRBJ2-1
TGTGCCAGCAGCCCCGGGACTAGCGGGAGAGTTGGTTACGATGAGCAGTTCTTC
CASSPGTSGRVGYDEQFF
>TRBD1|few|TRBV28|TRBJ1-1
TGTGCCAGCAGTCCCGGGACAGGACTTGAAGCTTTCTTT
CASSPGTGLEAFF
>NA|many|TRBV10-3|TRBJ1-5
TGTGCCACCGCAACGGACAGCTCAAGGGGCAATCAGCCCCAGCATTTT
CATATDSSRGNQPQHF
>NA|NA|TRBV11-1|TRBJ2-5
TGTGCCAGCAGCACCCGACGGACGGAGACCCAGTACTTC
CASSTRRTETQYF
>TRBD1|many|TRBV5-4|TRBJ2-3
TGTGCCAGCGAGACAGGGGGCGGAGATACGCAGTATTTT
CASETGGGDTQYF
>TRBD1|few|TRBV3-1|TRBJ1-2
TGTGCCAGCAGCCCCCCCGGGGGCGACAGGGCCTATGGCTACACCTTC
CASSPPGGDRAYGYTF